The 18 T cell receptor beta chains listed next were all sequenced from one sample in a study of T cells after yellow fever vaccination. One entry per CDR3 protein, called by TCRdb with MiXCR from the 5' RACE reads. The sample gives about 310,000 distinct CDR3 sequences, roughly 3.5% of which show up once; around 24% is in the top ten. This specimen was PBMCs, taken on the day of the yellow fever booster vaccination. The receptors were gathered from a man aged 18 to 30 who received the YFV17D yellow fever vaccine.

This clonotype was observed a few times. V and J are TRBV7-9 and TRBJ1-1; possibly TRBD1 for D (6 bases). The V and J ends lost 4 bases and 1 base respectively, with 19 bases between them. Germline CDR1 is SEHNR and CDR2 is FQNEAQ (reference sequence). The length of the CDR3 is 17 residues. CDR3 coding DNA: TGTGCCAGCAGCTCCCCACAGGGAAATGACGCGAACACTGAAGCTTTCTTT. It specifies CASSSPQGNDANTEAFF.

There are many counts of this clonotype. The chain carries TRBV4-1 and TRBJ2-3, with 7 nucleotides matching TRBD2. Germline trimming cut 4 bases from V and 1 base from J; bases unmatched to any gene: 2. Germline V CDR1 and CDR2: MGHRA, YSYEKL. The CDR3 sequence is 14 residues long. In nucleotides, the CDR3 is TGCGCCAGCAGCCGCGCGGGGGGCACAGATACGCAGTATTTT. Translated: CASSRAGGTDTQYF.

This clonotype was seen at least ten times. The J gene is TRBJ2-7, the V gene TRBV4-2, with 7 bases that match TRBD1. CDR1 is LGHNA and CDR2 is YNFKEQ in the germline V gene. V shed 0 bases, J shed 3 bases, and the junction held 5 bases outside the gene matches. CDR3 length: 15 residues. This chain's CDR3 is CASSQEGGNYYEQYF. The CDR3 coding sequence is TGTGCCAGCAGCCAAGAAGGGGGCAACTACTACGAGCAGTACTTC.

The chain joins TRBV27 to TRBJ2-5, with a tentative D call TRBD2 (5 bases). The CDR3 has 14 residues. Germline CDR1 MNHEY, CDR2 SMNVEV (reference sequence). Trimming pared 3 bases from V and 1 base from J, leaving 9 bases between. The CDR3 spells CASSFAGRQETQYF. In DNA form, the CDR3 reads TGTGCCAGCAGTTTCGCGGGCCGCCAAGAGACCCAGTACTTC.

This clonotype was detected many times. The V gene is TRBV5-5, the J gene TRBJ2-5; D is unresolved. This CDR3 has 14 residues. Germline CDR1 is SGHKS and CDR2 is YYEKEE (reference sequence). V lost 5 bases, J lost 0 bases, and 11 bases lay in between. The DNA of the CDR3 is TGTGCCAGCAGGAACCTGTTAAACCAAGAGACCCAGTACTTC. Its protein is CASRNLLNQETQYF. The entire variable domain, with the rest obtained from reference TRBV5-5 and TRBJ2-5, is as follows: DAGVTQSPTHLIKTRGQQVTLRCSPISGHKSVSWYQQVLGQGPQFIFQYYEKEERGRGNFPDRFSARQFPNYSSELNVNALLLGDSALYLCASRNLLNQETQYFGPGTRLLVL.

The rearrangement joins TRBV9 to TRBJ2-3; 8 positions agree with TRBD2. J lost 2 bases, V lost 4 bases, and 9 bases had no gene match. CDR3 size: 16 residues. Germline V lookup: CDR1 SGDLS, CDR2 YYNGEE. CDR3 region: CASSSRVAGYTDTQYF. The CDR3, as DNA: TGTGCCAGCAGCTCCCGGGTAGCGGGGTACACAGATACGCAGTATTTT.

This clonotype was picked up a small number of times. The CDR3: CAITRALSTEAFF. CDR3 in DNA: TGTGCCATCACTCGGGCTCTCAGCACTGAAGCTTTCTTT. V usage is TRBV10-3 and J usage is TRBJ1-1, with unresolved D. CDR1 and CDR2 from the germline V gene are ENHRY and SYGVKD. V lost 7 bases, J lost 4 bases, and 13 bases lay in between. The CDR3 runs 13 residues.

This clonotype was counted at least ten times. The junction shows a germline mismatch at one end, possibly a read error. The chain combines TRBV7-9 with TRBJ2-3; no firm D call. The CDR3 has 11 amino acids. CDR1 and CDR2 from the germline V gene are SEHNR and FQNEAQ (reference sequence). In DNA, the CDR3 is TGTGCCAGCAGCTTAGGGAACAGCTTGTCTTTT. Amino acids: CASSLGNSLSF.

This clonotype has only a few counts. The V gene is TRBV5-1, the J gene TRBJ1-3; no reliable D call. The CDR3 runs to 16 residues. Germline loops: CDR1 SGHRS, CDR2 YFSETQ. Deletions cut 0 bases from V and 4 bases from J, with 14 bases between. This CDR3 reads CASSLEGPRGGNTIYF. The CDR3 DNA is TGCGCCAGCAGCTTGGAAGGACCCCGGGGAGGAAACACCATATATTTT.

This clonotype has ten or more counts. The genes are TRBV5-1 and TRBJ1-1, with 9 positions matching TRBD1. Germline CDR1 is SGHRS and CDR2 is YFSETQ. The CDR3 extends over 15 amino acids. J lost 6 bases, V lost 4 bases, and 10 bases had no gene match. CDR3 sequence: CASSGSTGGFAEAFF. The CDR3 bases are TGCGCCAGCAGCGGATCGACAGGGGGTTTCGCTGAAGCTTTCTTT.

The sample holds many counts of this clonotype. The chain is built from TRBV20-1 and TRBJ2-3; 8 nucleotides line up with TRBD2. Trimming at V came to 0 bases and at J to 5 bases, leaving 10 bases not matched to a gene. The CDR3 covers 16 residues. Per germline, CDR1 DFQATT and CDR2 SNEGSKA (reference sequence). The CDR3 loop reads CSARDTGGVVGDTQYF. The CDR3 nucleotides read TGCAGTGCTAGAGACACCGGGGGGGTTGTCGGAGATACGCAGTATTTT.

Ten or more counts support this clonotype. The chain joins TRBV6-5 to TRBJ1-1; 10 bases map to TRBD1. CDR3 length equals 13 residues. The germline CDR1 and CDR2 sequences are MNHEY and SVGAGI. The trim removed 5 bases at V and 5 bases at J, leaving 2 bases unmatched. The CDR3 loop is CASSRTGGTEAFF. In DNA, the CDR3 is TGTGCCAGCAGTCGGACAGGGGGGACTGAAGCTTTCTTT.

V and J are TRBV30 and TRBJ1-5, with D uncertain. This CDR3 has 13 residues. Trimming took off 2 bases at V and 4 bases at J, with 9 bases between the two ends. From germline, CDR1 is GTSNPN and CDR2 SVGIG (reference sequence). This chain's CDR3 is CAWSHQTNQPQHF. In DNA form, the CDR3 reads TGTGCCTGGAGTCATCAGACTAATCAGCCCCAGCATTTT.

The chain couples TRBV20-1 to TRBJ1-1; 7 bases are shared with TRBD1. The CDR3 has 14 amino acids. The V segment lost 6 bases and the J segment 3 bases; nucleotides outside the gene matches: 10. Germline V gene data show CDR1 as DFQATT and CDR2 as SNEGSKA (reference sequence). The CDR3: CSARDSRGDTEAFF. For the CDR3, the DNA is TGCAGTGCCCGGGACAGCCGAGGGGACACTGAAGCTTTCTTT.

This clonotype occurred many times. V usage is TRBV4-3 and J usage is TRBJ1-6; maybe TRBD1 (6 bases). The CDR3 has 14 residues. The V end was cut by 0 bases, the J end by 10 bases, with 10 bases between. Per germline, CDR1 LGHNA and CDR2 YSLEER. The CDR3 loop reads CASSQEQGPSPLHF. CDR3 nucleotide sequence: TGCGCCAGCAGCCAAGAACAGGGCCCATCACCCCTCCACTTT.

This clonotype was picked up many times. The chain is built from TRBV5-6 and TRBJ2-7; D is unresolved. CDR3 size: 14 residues. Germline V gene lookup returns CDR1 SGHDT and CDR2 YYEEEE. Between the trimmed V and J ends, which lost 4 bases and 5 bases, there was a span of 16 bases. The CDR3, as DNA: TGTGCCAGCAGCCCAAAGCTGGATATCAACGAGCAGTACTTC. It specifies CASSPKLDINEQYF.

In its sample, this clonotype was seen many times. The V gene is TRBV5-1, the J gene TRBJ2-2; D may match TRBD1 or TRBD2 (5 bases each). Per germline, CDR1 SGHRS and CDR2 YFSETQ. There are 13 residues in the CDR3. Deletions cut 4 bases from V and 6 bases from J, with 10 bases between. In nucleotides, the CDR3 is TGCGCCAGCAGCGCGCAGGGACCCGGGGAGCTGTTTTTT. It yields the protein CASSAQGPGELFF.

Only a few counts were recorded for this clonotype. J is TRBJ2-7 and V is TRBV5-6; 13 bases are shared with TRBD2. In germline, CDR1 is SGHDT, CDR2 YYEEEE. V lost 2 bases, J lost 0 bases, and 8 bases stayed unmatched. This CDR3 is 18 amino acids long. The CDR3 protein is CASSFPGLAGLSSYEQYF. CDR3 DNA: TGTGCCAGCAGCTTTCCGGGACTAGCGGGGCTGAGCTCCTACGAGCAGTACTTC.